The 4 T cell receptor beta chains below were found in one sample sequenced in a study of cytomegalovirus exposure and HLA in healthy donors. The protocol was immunoSEQ multiplex PCR, while the TCRdb copy is restricted to in-frame clones and leaves out a portion. The sample records about 130,000 clones, around 80% being singletons. Sequencing was performed on PBMCs. The receptors shown here come from a man aged 25-40 years in good health and CMV-seropositive.

The chain uses TRBV5-1 and TRBJ2-1; 14 nucleotides align to TRBD2. The CDR3 length is 18 residues. The V segment lost 0 bases and the J segment 0 bases; nucleotides outside the gene matches: 2. The germline V gene has CDR1 SGHRS and CDR2 YFSETQ. Here the CDR3 DNA reads TGCGCCAGCAGCTTGGGACTAGCGGGAGGGGGCTCCTACAATGAGCAGTTCTTC. Translation gives CASSLGLAGGGSYNEQFF.

This sequence joins TRBV6-1 and TRBJ2-7; weak D call: TRBD1 (5 bases). The CDR3 contains 14 residues. Germline values: CDR1 MNHNS, CDR2 SASEGT. With 5 bases removed from V and 0 bases from J, the gap between germline ends came to 11 bases. The CDR3 DNA follows: TGTGCCAGCAGTTTGGCCAGGGTCTCCTACGAGCAGTACTTC. Its protein is CASSLARVSYEQYF.

The rearrangement joins TRBV27 to TRBJ2-3; 16 nucleotides agree with TRBD2. The CDR3 sequence is 17 residues long. Trimming cost V 4 bases and J 2 bases; bases outside gene matches: 3. The V gene's germline CDR1 is MNHEY and CDR2 SMNVEV (reference sequence). CDR3 region: CASSSGLAGGFTDTQYF. As DNA, the CDR3 is TGTGCCAGCAGTTCGGGACTAGCGGGAGGGTTCACAGATACGCAGTATTTT.

The chain employs TRBV11-2 and TRBJ1-2, with D possibly TRBD1 on 5 matching bases. From germline, CDR1 is SGHAT and CDR2 FQNNGV. V lost 4 bases and J 0 bases, leaving 12 bases between the germline ends. This CDR3 has 15 residues. The CDR3 DNA reads TGTGCCAGCAGCTCCTCAGACAGACCTAACTATGGCTACACCTTC. It is translated as CASSSSDRPNYGYTF.